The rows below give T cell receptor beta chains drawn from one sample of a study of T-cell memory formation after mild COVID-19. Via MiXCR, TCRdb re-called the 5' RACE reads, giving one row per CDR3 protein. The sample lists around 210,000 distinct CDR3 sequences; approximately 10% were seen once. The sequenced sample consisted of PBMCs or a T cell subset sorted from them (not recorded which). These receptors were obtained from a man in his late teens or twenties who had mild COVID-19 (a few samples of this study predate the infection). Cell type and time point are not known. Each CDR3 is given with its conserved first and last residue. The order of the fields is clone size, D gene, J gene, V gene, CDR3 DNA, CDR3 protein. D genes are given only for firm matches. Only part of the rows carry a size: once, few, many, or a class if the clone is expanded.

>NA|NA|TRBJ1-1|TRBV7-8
TGTGCCAGCAGCTTAGTTCGTTCCCAGGCGGCACGACGGCAGAAAGCTTTCTTT
CASSLVRSQAARRQKAFF
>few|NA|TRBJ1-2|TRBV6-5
TGTGCCAGCAGTTACTCCGGGCAGGAGAACTATGGCTACACCTTC
CASSYSGQENYGYTF
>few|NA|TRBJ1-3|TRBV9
TGTGCCAGCAGCGTAGATAACCGGTTCTCTGGAAACACCATATATTTT
CASSVDNRFSGNTIYF
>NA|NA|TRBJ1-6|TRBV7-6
TGTGCCAGCAGCTTAGCTCGGGGACCCTATAATTCACCCCTCCACTTT
CASSLARGPYNSPLHF
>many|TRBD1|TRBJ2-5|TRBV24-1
TGTGCCACGGGACAGGGGGGGACCCAGTACTTC
CATGQGGTQYF
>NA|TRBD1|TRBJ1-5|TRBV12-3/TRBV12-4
TGTGCCAGCAGTTCTACGCAGGGGGCGAGCAATCAGCCCCAGCATTTT
CASSSTQGASNQPQHF
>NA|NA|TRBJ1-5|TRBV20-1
TGCAGTGCCCAACCCCGAGGAGGTCAGCCCCAGCATTTT
CSAQPRGGQPQHF
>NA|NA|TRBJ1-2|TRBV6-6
TGTGCCAGCAGCCTCGTTTGGGCCTCTGGCTACACCTTC
CASSLVWASGYTF
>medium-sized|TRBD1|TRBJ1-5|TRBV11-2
TGTGCCAGCAGCGTAGGGACAGGGGGACAGCCCCAGCATTTT
CASSVGTGGQPQHF
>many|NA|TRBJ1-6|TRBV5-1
TGCGCCAGCAGCTTACAGGATAATTCACCCCTCCACTTT
CASSLQDNSPLHF
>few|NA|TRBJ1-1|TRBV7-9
TGTGCCAGCAGCCAGATTGCTACTGAAGCTTTCTTT
CASSQIATEAFF
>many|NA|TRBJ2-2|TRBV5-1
TGCGCCAGCAGCTACGACCCCGCAGGGTCCGGGGAGCTGTTTTTT
CASSYDPAGSGELFF
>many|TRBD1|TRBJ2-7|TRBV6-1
TGTGCCAGCAGTGAACCGACAGGGGTTTACGAGCAGTACTTC
CASSEPTGVYEQYF
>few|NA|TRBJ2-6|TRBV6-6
TGTGCCAGCAGTAGGGCAGGGGGACTCTCTGGGGCCAACGTCCTGACTTTC
CASSRAGGLSGANVLTF
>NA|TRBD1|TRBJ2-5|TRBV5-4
TGTGCCAGCAGCTTGGCCCAGGGGGCGTCAAGGGAGACCCAGTACTTC
CASSLAQGASRETQYF
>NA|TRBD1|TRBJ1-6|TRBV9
TGTGCCAGCAGCCCCCGGGACAGTTCCTCCTATAATTCACCCCTCCACTTT
CASSPRDSSSYNSPLHF
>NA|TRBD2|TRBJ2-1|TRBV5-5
TGTGCCAGCAGCTTGGGCTCCGGGACTAGCGTGGCCTACAATGAGCAGTTCTTC
CASSLGSGTSVAYNEQFF
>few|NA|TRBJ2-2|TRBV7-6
TGTGCCAGCCTAATCGATGTAGACACCGGGGAGCTGTTTTTT
CASLIDVDTGELFF
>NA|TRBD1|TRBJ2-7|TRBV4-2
TGTGCCAGCAGCCAAGAGGAGCAGGGGGCCAGCGAGCAGTACTTC
CASSQEEQGASEQYF
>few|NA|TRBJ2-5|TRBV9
TGTGCCAGCAGCGTACTCCTACAGGCTGGGGAGACCCAGTACTTC
CASSVLLQAGETQYF
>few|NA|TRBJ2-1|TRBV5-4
TGTGCCAGCACCTACTTCGGACACTTGACTTACAATGAGCAGTTCTTC
CASTYFGHLTYNEQFF
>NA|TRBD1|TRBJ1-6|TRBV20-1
TGCAGTGCTAGAGGCAAGACAGGGGGCCGTTCACCCCTCCACTTT
CSARGKTGGRSPLHF
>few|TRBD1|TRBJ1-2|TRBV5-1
TGCGCCAGCCGGATACAGACAGGGGCAGGTGGCTATGGCTACACCTTC
CASRIQTGAGGYGYTF
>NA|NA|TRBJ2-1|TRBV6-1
TGTGCGACCAAGGAACAGGGTCGGGATGAGCAGTTCTTC
CATKEQGRDEQFF
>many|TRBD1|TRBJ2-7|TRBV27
TGTGCCAGCAGTTTACAGGGGGTGTACGAGCAGTACTTC
CASSLQGVYEQYF
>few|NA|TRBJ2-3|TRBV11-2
TGTGCCAGCAGCCCGACGGGGTCAGCTCACGATACGCAGTATTTT
CASSPTGSAHDTQYF
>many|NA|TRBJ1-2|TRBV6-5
TGTGCCAGCAGTTGGAGCAGGCCGAACTATGGCTACACCTTC
CASSWSRPNYGYTF
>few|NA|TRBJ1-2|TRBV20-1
TGCAGTGCTAGACAGGGAGGAGTGGAAGGCTACACCTTC
CSARQGGVEGYTF
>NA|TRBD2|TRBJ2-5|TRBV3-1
TGTGCCAGCAGCCTCGAGCGGGGGCGCGACCAAGAGACCCAGTACTTC
CASSLERGRDQETQYF
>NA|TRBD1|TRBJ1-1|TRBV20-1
TGCAGTGCTAGAGATCGGCGAAAGGGGGCCACTGAAGCTTTCTTT
CSARDRRKGATEAFF
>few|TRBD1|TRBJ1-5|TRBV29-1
TGCAGCGTCGCCTGGGGACAGCGAGATCAGCCCCAGCATTTT
CSVAWGQRDQPQHF
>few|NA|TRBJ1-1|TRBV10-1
TGCGCCAGCAGTGTGGCAGAGAACACTGAAGCTTTCTTT
CASSVAENTEAFF
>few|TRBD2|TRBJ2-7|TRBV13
TGTGCCAGCAGGAGCGCGGGGGGACCCCGGGAGCAGTACTTC
CASRSAGGPREQYF
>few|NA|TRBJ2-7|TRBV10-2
TGCGCCAGCAGTGTTGGGACCTGGAGGAACGAGCAGTACTTC
CASSVGTWRNEQYF
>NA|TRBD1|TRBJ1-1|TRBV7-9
TGTGCCAGCAGCGTCGGACAGGTGAACACTGAAGCTTTCTTT
CASSVGQVNTEAFF
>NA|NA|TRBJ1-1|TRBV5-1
TGCGCCAGCAGCTTGAATCGTTTCCAGGGGAACACTGAAGCTTTCTTT
CASSLNRFQGNTEAFF
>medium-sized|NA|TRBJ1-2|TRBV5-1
TGCGCCAGCTCGAGGACACCTGATGGCTACACCTTC
CASSRTPDGYTF
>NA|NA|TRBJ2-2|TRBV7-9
TGTGCCAGCACCCAAAGACGCACACTCGCGAACACCGGGGAGCTGTTTTTT
CASTQRRTLANTGELFF
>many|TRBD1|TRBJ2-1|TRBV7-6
TGTGCCAGCAGCCCGCAGACAGGGTACCACAATGAGCAGTTCTTC
CASSPQTGYHNEQFF
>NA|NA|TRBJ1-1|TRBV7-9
TGTGCCAGCAGCTTAGATCCAGGGAACACTGAAGCTTTCTTT
CASSLDPGNTEAFF
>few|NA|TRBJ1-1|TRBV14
TGTGCCAGCAGCCAAGAATTACGGTCTGAAGCTTTCTTT
CASSQELRSEAFF
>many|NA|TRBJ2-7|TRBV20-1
TGCAGTGCTATAGCCGGCTCGATGGCCACCTACGAGCAGTACTTC
CSAIAGSMATYEQYF
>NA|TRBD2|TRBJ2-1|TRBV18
TGTGCCAGCTCCCTCGGACTAGCGGGGGCCGCTGAGCAGTTCTTC
CASSLGLAGAAEQFF
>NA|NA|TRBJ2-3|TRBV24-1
TGTGCCACCAGTGACCCGATGGCGGGGCTGGATACGCAGTATTTT
CATSDPMAGLDTQYF
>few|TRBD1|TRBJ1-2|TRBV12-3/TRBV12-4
TGTGCCAGCAGTCAGCCGGGACAGGGGTTATTTGACTATGGCTACACCTTC
CASSQPGQGLFDYGYTF
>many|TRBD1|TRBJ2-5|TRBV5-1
TGCGCCAGCAGCCGGGACAGTCGGGGTCAAGAGACCCAGTACTTC
CASSRDSRGQETQYF
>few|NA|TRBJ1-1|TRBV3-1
TGTGCCAGCAGCCTACGAGGGCAGTGGAACACTGAAGCTTTCTTT
CASSLRGQWNTEAFF
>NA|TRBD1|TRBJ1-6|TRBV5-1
TGCGCCAGCAGCGCACAGGGGGCGCCTAATTCACCCCTCCACTTT
CASSAQGAPNSPLHF
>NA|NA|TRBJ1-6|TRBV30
TGTGCCTGGGGTGGAGCCTATAAGTCACCCCTCCACTTT
CAWGGAYKSPLHF
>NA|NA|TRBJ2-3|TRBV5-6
TGTGCCAGCAGCTTGGGACCACGTAGAGCTGGCACAGATACGCAGTATTTT
CASSLGPRRAGTDTQYF
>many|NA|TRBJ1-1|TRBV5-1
TGCGCCAGCAGCTTGGCGGACAGATTGAACACTGAAGCTTTCTTT
CASSLADRLNTEAFF
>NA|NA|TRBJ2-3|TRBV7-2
TGTGCCAGCAGCTTAGTGGACGGGAGCACAGATACGCAGTATTTT
CASSLVDGSTDTQYF
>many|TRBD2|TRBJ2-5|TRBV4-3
TGCGCCAGCAGCCAAGGGGGCCGACTAGCGGTAGAGACCCAGTACTTC
CASSQGGRLAVETQYF
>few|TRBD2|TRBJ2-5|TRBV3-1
TGTGCCAGCAGCCAAAGGTCGAGCGGGGGGTACCAAGAGACCCAGTACTTC
CASSQRSSGGYQETQYF